This T cell receptor (delta chain) came from a study of gamma-delta T cells after stem cell transplantation. TCRdb re-called the RT-PCR reads through CATT. The sample holds over a thousand delta-chain clones; 10% are singletons and the top ten take under 70%. The germline V gene has CDR1 GEAIGNYY and CDR2 EKD. The CDR3 is 17 amino acids. V was pared by 0 bases and J by 2 bases, with 9 bases of the junction left unmatched. This sequence joins TRDV2 and TRDJ1; TRDD3 matches at 9 bases. Here the J gene was assigned by germline matching of the DNA, as TCRdb has none. The sequence derives from a human donor. It is not recorded whose cells these are; they may come from a transplant donor. Sequenced: gamma-delta T cells. CDR3 sequence reads: CACDTAGTGGRTDKLIF. The CDR3 DNA reads as TGTGCCTGTGACACCGCAGGGACTGGGGGAAGGACCGATAAACTCATCTTT.